The table lists the clone carrying this T cell receptor (beta chain) with a few counts. As it was prepared, the TCRbeta library received unique molecular identifiers. MiXCR, run by TCRdb on the PCR reads, gives a single entry per CDR3 protein. Here the sample spans about 610,000 distinct CDR3 sequences, approximately 10% being singletons. This record comes from a study of T-cell reconstitution after alpha-beta-depleted transplantation in children. Source: PBMCs from the stem cell graft donor, taken from the stem cell graft. This receptor was taken from a human donor who donated a stem cell graft to a child with acute myeloid leukemia.

The CDR3 region has the DNA TGTGCCAGCTCACCAGTTGGGTTATACGAGCAGTACTTC. The encoded protein is CASSPVGLYEQYF. This sequence joins TRBV18 and TRBJ2-7; D is unclear. Trimming stripped 2 bases from V and 4 bases from J, with 9 bases between. In germline, CDR1 is KGHSH, CDR2 LQKENI. This CDR3 comprises 13 residues.